Listed below are T cell receptor beta chains from one sample, sequenced in a study of blood T cell repertoires in COVID-19. TCRdb keeps only in-frame clones here, not all; method: immunoSEQ multiplex PCR. The table has fewer than 55,000 clones, roughly 80% seen once; the top ten hold 2.5% to 3%. Sequenced material: peripheral blood. The receptors here all came from a man aged 50 to 60 with acute or convalescent COVID-19. The CDR3 runs from the conserved cysteine through the conserved F or W. A D gene is named only where the DNA matches it firmly. Rows may omit the clone size; those that give it use once, few, many or a size class.

j_gene: TRBJ2-5
abundance: -
v_gene: TRBV10-1
d_gene: -
CDR3aa: CASSGQTQETQYF
CDR3nt: TGCGCCAGCAGTGGCCAGACACAAGAGACCCAGTACTTC

j_gene: TRBJ1-2
abundance: -
v_gene: TRBV18
d_gene: TRBD1
CDR3aa: CASSPLFTGDQDGYTF
CDR3nt: TGTGCCAGCTCACCGCTCTTCACAGGGGACCAGGATGGCTACACCTTC

j_gene: TRBJ1-6
abundance: few
v_gene: TRBV5-1
d_gene: -
CDR3aa: CASSWEGVYNSPLHF
CDR3nt: TGCGCCAGCAGCTGGGAGGGAGTCTATAATTCACCCCTCCACTTT

j_gene: TRBJ2-7
abundance: -
v_gene: TRBV28
d_gene: TRBD1
CDR3aa: CASSPGTVSSYEQYF
CDR3nt: TGTGCCAGCAGTCCCGGGACAGTTTCTTCCTACGAGCAGTACTTC

j_gene: TRBJ1-1
abundance: -
v_gene: TRBV5-4
d_gene: -
CDR3aa: CASSLRRAGNTEAFF
CDR3nt: TGTGCCAGCAGCTTACGAAGGGCGGGGAACACTGAAGCTTTCTTT

j_gene: TRBJ1-2
abundance: -
v_gene: TRBV16
d_gene: TRBD1
CDR3aa: CASSPFDRARFYGYTF
CDR3nt: TGTGCCAGCAGCCCTTTTGACAGGGCGAGATTCTATGGCTACACCTTC

j_gene: TRBJ1-6
abundance: -
v_gene: TRBV3-1/TRBV3-2
d_gene: TRBD1
CDR3aa: CASRDRDNSPLHF
CDR3nt: TGTGCCAGCAGGGACAGGGATAATTCACCCCTCCACTTT

j_gene: TRBJ1-5
abundance: -
v_gene: TRBV30
d_gene: TRBD1
CDR3aa: CAWSVPTGIQPQHF
CDR3nt: TGTGCCTGGAGTGTGCCGACAGGGATTCAGCCCCAGCATTTT

j_gene: TRBJ2-5
abundance: -
v_gene: TRBV5-1
d_gene: -
CDR3aa: CASSLPPEGGETQYF
CDR3nt: TGCGCCAGCAGCTTGCCCCCGGAGGGGGGGGAGACCCAGTACTTC

j_gene: TRBJ1-1
abundance: -
v_gene: TRBV2
d_gene: -
CDR3aa: CASSVYRGNTEAFF
CDR3nt: TGTGCCAGCAGTGTATATCGAGGGAACACTGAAGCTTTCTTT

j_gene: TRBJ2-7
abundance: -
v_gene: TRBV3-1/TRBV3-2
d_gene: -
CDR3aa: CASSQIQREQYF
CDR3nt: TGTGCCAGCAGCCAGATCCAACGGGAGCAGTACTTC

j_gene: TRBJ2-3
abundance: -
v_gene: TRBV2
d_gene: TRBD2
CDR3aa: CASSEELAGGLLHDTQYF
CDR3nt: TGTGCCAGCAGTGAAGAACTAGCGGGGGGGCTTCTTCACGATACGCAGTATTTT

j_gene: TRBJ2-2
abundance: -
v_gene: TRBV7-3
d_gene: -
CDR3aa: CASSWDTNTGELFF
CDR3nt: TGTGCCAGCAGCTGGGACACCAACACCGGGGAGCTGTTTTTT

j_gene: TRBJ2-3
abundance: -
v_gene: TRBV7-6
d_gene: TRBD2
CDR3aa: CASSLGRGGKIDTQYF
CDR3nt: TGTGCCAGCAGCTTAGGTCGGGGGGGAAAAATAGATACGCAGTATTTT

j_gene: TRBJ1-2
abundance: -
v_gene: TRBV6-5
d_gene: -
CDR3aa: CASNVDGGIYGYTF
CDR3nt: TGTGCCAGTAATGTCGACGGCGGGATCTATGGCTACACCTTC

j_gene: TRBJ2-7
abundance: -
v_gene: TRBV4-1
d_gene: -
CDR3aa: CASSQASGLKYEQYF
CDR3nt: TGCGCCAGCAGCCAAGCTTCAGGTCTGAAATACGAGCAGTACTTC

j_gene: TRBJ2-1
abundance: -
v_gene: TRBV24-1
d_gene: -
CDR3aa: CATSDAASTTPYNEQFF
CDR3nt: TGTGCCACCAGTGATGCAGCCTCGACTACTCCATACAATGAGCAGTTCTTC

j_gene: TRBJ1-5
abundance: -
v_gene: TRBV10-2
d_gene: TRBD1
CDR3aa: CASTGTGGNQPQHF
CDR3nt: TGCGCCAGCACCGGGACAGGGGGCAATCAGCCCCAGCATTTT

j_gene: TRBJ2-5
abundance: -
v_gene: TRBV2
d_gene: -
CDR3aa: CASTEGSPLGETQYF
CDR3nt: TGTGCCAGCACCGAAGGGAGCCCTCTCGGAGAGACCCAGTACTTC

j_gene: TRBJ2-3
abundance: -
v_gene: TRBV7-2
d_gene: TRBD2
CDR3aa: CASGGRRTDTQYF
CDR3nt: TGTGCCAGCGGCGGGAGGCGCACAGATACGCAGTATTTT

j_gene: TRBJ1-6
abundance: -
v_gene: TRBV21-1
d_gene: -
CDR3aa: CASTPISSYNSPLHF
CDR3nt: TGTGCCAGCACCCCGATTAGCTCCTATAATTCACCCCTCCACTTT

j_gene: TRBJ2-3
abundance: once
v_gene: TRBV4-1
d_gene: TRBD2
CDR3aa: CASSQVSGVLTDTQYF
CDR3nt: TGCGCCAGCAGCCAAGTTAGCGGGGTGCTCACAGATACGCAGTATTTT

j_gene: TRBJ2-7
abundance: -
v_gene: TRBV7-3
d_gene: -
CDR3aa: CASSFWGDPSYEQYF
CDR3nt: TGTGCCAGCAGCTTCTGGGGGGACCCATCCTACGAGCAGTACTTC

j_gene: TRBJ1-1
abundance: few
v_gene: TRBV6-5
d_gene: TRBD1
CDR3aa: CASSRGQGMNTEAFF
CDR3nt: TGTGCCAGCAGTCGCGGACAGGGTATGAACACTGAAGCTTTCTTT

j_gene: TRBJ1-5
abundance: -
v_gene: TRBV19
d_gene: -
CDR3aa: CASSIDSGRGPQHF
CDR3nt: TGTGCCAGTAGTATAGACTCAGGGCGGGGGCCCCAGCATTTT

j_gene: TRBJ2-3
abundance: -
v_gene: TRBV9
d_gene: -
CDR3aa: CASSVAAGVYTDTQYF
CDR3nt: TGTGCCAGCAGCGTAGCTGCAGGGGTATACACAGATACGCAGTATTTT

j_gene: TRBJ1-1
abundance: -
v_gene: TRBV18
d_gene: -
CDR3aa: CASRLGQMNTEAFF
CDR3nt: TGTGCCAGTCGCCTTGGGCAAATGAACACTGAAGCTTTCTTT

j_gene: TRBJ1-6
abundance: once
v_gene: TRBV14
d_gene: -
CDR3aa: CASQRVRNSPLHF
CDR3nt: TGTGCCAGCCAGAGGGTGAGAAATTCACCCCTCCACTTT

j_gene: TRBJ1-4
abundance: -
v_gene: TRBV12-3/TRBV12-4
d_gene: -
CDR3aa: CASSFGEGEKLFF
CDR3nt: TGTGCCAGCAGTTTCGGAGAGGGCGAAAAACTGTTTTTT

j_gene: TRBJ2-7
abundance: -
v_gene: TRBV5-4
d_gene: TRBD2
CDR3aa: CASSLALAGRGGSEQYF
CDR3nt: TGTGCCAGCAGCTTGGCTTTAGCGGGAAGGGGCGGTAGCGAGCAGTACTTC

j_gene: TRBJ2-1
abundance: -
v_gene: TRBV20-1
d_gene: -
CDR3aa: CSASPSTYNEQFF
CDR3nt: TGCAGTGCTAGTCCTAGTACCTACAATGAGCAGTTCTTC

j_gene: TRBJ2-7
abundance: medium-sized
v_gene: TRBV2
d_gene: -
CDR3aa: CASSEALLVSSYEQYF
CDR3nt: TGTGCCAGCAGTGAAGCGCTTTTGGTCAGCTCCTACGAGCAGTACTTC

j_gene: TRBJ1-1
abundance: -
v_gene: TRBV29-1
d_gene: -
CDR3aa: CSARTRMMNTEAFF
CDR3nt: TGCAGCGCGAGGACACGAATGATGAACACTGAAGCTTTCTTT

j_gene: TRBJ2-7
abundance: -
v_gene: TRBV9
d_gene: TRBD1
CDR3aa: CASSTSGTGYDEQYF
CDR3nt: TGTGCCAGCAGCACCTCCGGGACAGGGTACGACGAGCAGTACTTC

j_gene: TRBJ2-2
abundance: -
v_gene: TRBV4-2
d_gene: TRBD2
CDR3aa: CASSPRGAGSSGELFF
CDR3nt: TGTGCCAGCAGCCCCCGGGGAGCGGGATCTTCCGGGGAGCTGTTTTTT

j_gene: TRBJ1-2
abundance: once
v_gene: TRBV19
d_gene: TRBD1
CDR3aa: CASCVDRDRGRGYTF
CDR3nt: TGTGCCAGTTGCGTGGACCGGGACAGGGGGCGAGGCTACACCTTC

j_gene: TRBJ1-3
abundance: -
v_gene: TRBV19
d_gene: -
CDR3aa: CASKGGLGGNTIYF
CDR3nt: TGTGCCAGTAAGGGGGGGCTTGGCGGAAACACCATATATTTT

j_gene: TRBJ1-1
abundance: -
v_gene: TRBV7-9
d_gene: TRBD1
CDR3aa: CASSYQKGARGTEAFF
CDR3nt: TGTGCCAGCAGTTACCAAAAGGGGGCGCGGGGCACTGAAGCTTTCTTT

j_gene: TRBJ2-2
abundance: few
v_gene: TRBV5-6
d_gene: -
CDR3aa: CASSTPGLNTGELFF
CDR3nt: TGTGCCAGCAGCACCCCGGGACTGAACACCGGGGAGCTGTTTTTT

j_gene: TRBJ1-5
abundance: few
v_gene: TRBV12-5
d_gene: -
CDR3aa: CASGLSSGQPQHF
CDR3nt: TGTGCTAGTGGTCTCTCCTCGGGACAGCCCCAGCATTTT

j_gene: TRBJ2-7
abundance: -
v_gene: TRBV25-1
d_gene: -
CDR3aa: CASSESTESSYEQYF
CDR3nt: TGTGCCAGCAGTGAATCTACAGAAAGCTCCTACGAGCAGTACTTC

j_gene: TRBJ2-2
abundance: -
v_gene: TRBV19
d_gene: TRBD1
CDR3aa: CASSSVQGAGLAWNGELFF
CDR3nt: TGTGCCAGTAGTTCCGTACAGGGGGCAGGTCTAGCGTGGAACGGGGAGCTGTTTTTT

j_gene: TRBJ2-7
abundance: few
v_gene: TRBV2
d_gene: TRBD1
CDR3aa: CASSETGGTYEQYF
CDR3nt: TGTGCCAGCAGTGAAACAGGGGGAACCTACGAGCAGTACTTC

j_gene: TRBJ2-5
abundance: -
v_gene: TRBV3-1/TRBV3-2
d_gene: TRBD2
CDR3aa: CASSQDSGGASETQYF
CDR3nt: TGTGCCAGCAGCCAAGACAGCGGGGGGGCCTCAGAGACCCAGTACTTC

j_gene: TRBJ2-1
abundance: -
v_gene: TRBV2
d_gene: TRBD2
CDR3aa: CASSRRVAGGNGSEQFF
CDR3nt: TGTGCCAGCAGCCGCCGAGTAGCGGGAGGGAACGGAAGTGAGCAGTTCTTC

j_gene: TRBJ2-2
abundance: once
v_gene: TRBV7-9
d_gene: TRBD2
CDR3aa: CASSPSGPNTGELFF
CDR3nt: TGTGCCAGCAGTCCTAGCGGTCCCAACACCGGGGAGCTGTTTTTT

j_gene: TRBJ1-4
abundance: -
v_gene: TRBV5-5
d_gene: -
CDR3aa: CASSLTRTTNEKLFF
CDR3nt: TGTGCCAGCAGCTTGACGCGTACAACTAATGAAAAACTGTTTTTT

j_gene: TRBJ2-2
abundance: -
v_gene: TRBV5-4
d_gene: -
CDR3aa: CASSLVPSEAGELFF
CDR3nt: TGTGCCAGCAGCTTGGTCCCTAGCGAGGCCGGGGAGCTGTTTTTT

j_gene: TRBJ1-1
abundance: -
v_gene: TRBV19
d_gene: -
CDR3aa: CASSIDPQGRTEAFF
CDR3nt: TGTGCCAGTAGTATAGATCCCCAGGGCCGCACTGAAGCTTTCTTT